The T cell receptor beta chain under discussion was sequenced for a study of graft-versus-host responses after intestinal transplantation. Germline trimming cut 8 bases from V and 4 bases from J; bases unmatched to any gene: 11. The CDR3 covers 15 residues. Germline CDR1 LNHDA, CDR2 SQIVND (reference sequence). General study results and limits: The authors found GvH clones in recipient marrow, some appearing first in ileum or blood. High graft-versus-host to host-versus-graft clonal ratios were seen in allografts of patients with graft-donor T cell macrochimerism.

Clones were read by immunoSEQ multiplex PCR, and TCRdb kept only the in-frame ones, dropping some. Among 90,000 to 130,000 clones listed, more than 85% were seen once. Note on this clone: Its antigen is unknown.

This chain joins TRBV19 and TRBJ1-5, with TRBD1 identical over 7 bases. The TCR originated in a human donor who was the organ donor for an intestinal transplant. Sequenced material: unstimulated CD8+ T cells sorted from spleen or lymph node cells, taken before transplant. CDR3 bases: TGTGCCAGTTCAGATCAGGGGGTGATTAATCAGCCCCAGCATTTT. This gives the protein CASSDQGVINQPQHF.